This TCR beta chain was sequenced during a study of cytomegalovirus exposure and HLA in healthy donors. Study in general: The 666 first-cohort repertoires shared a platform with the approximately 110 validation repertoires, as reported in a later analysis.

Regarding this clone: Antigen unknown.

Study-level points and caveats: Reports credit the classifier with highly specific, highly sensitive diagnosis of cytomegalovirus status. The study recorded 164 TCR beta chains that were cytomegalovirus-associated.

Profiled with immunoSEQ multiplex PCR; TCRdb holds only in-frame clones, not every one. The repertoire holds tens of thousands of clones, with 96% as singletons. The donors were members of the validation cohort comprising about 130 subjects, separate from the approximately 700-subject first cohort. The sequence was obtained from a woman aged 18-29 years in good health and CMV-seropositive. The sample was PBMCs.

Written as DNA, the CDR3 is TGTGCCAGCAGTGGCCCGACCGATGACAGGGGGGACGACACTGAAGCTTTCTTT. Amino acids: CASSGPTDDRGDDTEAFF. The chain links TRBV6-1 to TRBJ1-1; 9 bases are shared with TRBD1. Trimming at V came to 4 bases and at J to 3 bases, leaving 15 bases not matched to a gene. Germline CDR1 MNHNS, CDR2 SASEGT. CDR3 length equals 18 residues.